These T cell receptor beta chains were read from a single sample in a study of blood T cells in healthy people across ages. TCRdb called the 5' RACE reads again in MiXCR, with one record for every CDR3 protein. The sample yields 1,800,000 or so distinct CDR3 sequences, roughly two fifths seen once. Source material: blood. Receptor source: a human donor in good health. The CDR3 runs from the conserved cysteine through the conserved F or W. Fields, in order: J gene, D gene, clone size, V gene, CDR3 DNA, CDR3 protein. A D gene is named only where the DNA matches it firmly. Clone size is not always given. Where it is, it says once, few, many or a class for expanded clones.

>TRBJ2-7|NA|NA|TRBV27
TGTGCCAGCAGTTTGGTGCCCCCAGGCCACGGAGGCCCCTACGAGCAGTACTTC
CASSLVPPGHGGPYEQYF
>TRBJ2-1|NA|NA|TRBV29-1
TGCAGCATCACGGAGGCGGGCAATGAGCAGTTCTTC
CSITEAGNEQFF
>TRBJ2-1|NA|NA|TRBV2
TGTGCCAGCAGTGATCCCCCGATGAATGAGCAGTTCTTC
CASSDPPMNEQFF
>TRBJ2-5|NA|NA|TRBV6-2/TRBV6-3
TGTGCCAGCAGTACTGCCGGGACGAACAATGAGCAGTACTTC
CASSTAGTNNEQYF
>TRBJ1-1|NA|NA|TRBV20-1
TGCAGTGCTGGCGACATAGGCGACACTGAAGCTTTCTTT
CSAGDIGDTEAFF
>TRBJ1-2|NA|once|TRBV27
TGTGCCAGCAAGAAGGGCAGGGACTATGGCTACACCTTC
CASKKGRDYGYTF
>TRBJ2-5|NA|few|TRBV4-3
TGCGCCAGCAGCCGAGACCAGAGTGGGGAGACCCAGTACTTC
CASSRDQSGETQYF
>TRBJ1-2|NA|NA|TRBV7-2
TGTGCCAGCAGCTTAGGTTGGGCCCAGAACTATGGCTACACCTTC
CASSLGWAQNYGYTF
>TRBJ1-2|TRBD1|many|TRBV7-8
TGCGCCAGCAGCAGGACAGGGACCTATGGCTACACCTTC
CASSRTGTYGYTF
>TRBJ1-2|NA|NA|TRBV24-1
TGTGCCACCAGTGATCAAGCCGGGTACCGTGGCTACACCTTC
CATSDQAGYRGYTF
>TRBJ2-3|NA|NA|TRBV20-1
TGCAGTGCTAGAAAGTGGGAGGCAGATACGCAGTATTTT
CSARKWEADTQYF
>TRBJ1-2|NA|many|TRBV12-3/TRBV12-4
TGTGCCAGCAGTCCGGGGGGGGACTATGGCTACACCTTC
CASSPGGDYGYTF
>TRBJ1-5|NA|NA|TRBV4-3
TGCGCCAGCAGCCACCCTACAGGGAGAGGGACCAATCAGCCCCAGCATTTT
CASSHPTGRGTNQPQHF
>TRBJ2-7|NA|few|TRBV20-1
TGCAGTGCTAGAGATATTCGGGGGCTCTCCTACGAGCAGTACTTC
CSARDIRGLSYEQYF
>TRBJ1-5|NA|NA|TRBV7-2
TGTGCCAGCAACTCAGGACTGGGGCTTAATCAGCCCCAGCATTTT
CASNSGLGLNQPQHF
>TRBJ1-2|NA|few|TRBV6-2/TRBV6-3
TGTGCCAGCAGTTCACGGCACTATGGCTACACCTTC
CASSSRHYGYTF
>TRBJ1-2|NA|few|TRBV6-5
TGTGCCAGCACCTTGGGGGGGGCGCCGAGGAGTGGCTACACCTTC
CASTLGGAPRSGYTF
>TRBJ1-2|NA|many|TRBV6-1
TGTGCCAGCAGTGGGAGGATGGCCACGGACTATGGCTACACCTTC
CASSGRMATDYGYTF
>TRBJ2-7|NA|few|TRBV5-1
TGCGCCAGCAGCTTGTCTCGCGGGACCACCTACGAGCAGTACTTC
CASSLSRGTTYEQYF
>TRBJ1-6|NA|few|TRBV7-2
TGTACCAGCAGCTTAGTTTTACAGTCTGATTCACCCCTCCACTTT
CTSSLVLQSDSPLHF
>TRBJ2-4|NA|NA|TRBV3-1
TGTGCCAGCAGCCAGAAAAACATTCAGTACTTC
CASSQKNIQYF
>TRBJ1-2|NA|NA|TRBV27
TGTGCCAGCAGACGGGCCCAAACCTATTATGGCTACACCTTC
CASRRAQTYYGYTF
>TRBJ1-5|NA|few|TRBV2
TGTGCCAGCGGATTACAGGGATCTGGTCAGCCCCAGCATTTT
CASGLQGSGQPQHF
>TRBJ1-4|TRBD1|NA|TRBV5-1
TGCGCCAGCAGTAAAACCCCAGGGGGCGCAGAAGAAAAACTGTTTTTT
CASSKTPGGAEEKLFF
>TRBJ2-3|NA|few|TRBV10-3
TGTGCCATCGCTGGAGACAACACAGATACGCAGTATTTT
CAIAGDNTDTQYF
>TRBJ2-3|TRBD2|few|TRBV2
TGTGCCAGCAGTATTAGCGGGGGGAGCACAGATACGCAGTATTTT
CASSISGGSTDTQYF
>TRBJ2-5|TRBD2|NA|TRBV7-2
TGTGCCAGCAGCACCCGACTAGCGGAAGGTCAAGAGACCCAGTACTTC
CASSTRLAEGQETQYF
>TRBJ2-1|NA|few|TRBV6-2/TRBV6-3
TGTGCCAGCAGTTACTGGGGGTCCTTCAATGAGCAGTTCTTC
CASSYWGSFNEQFF
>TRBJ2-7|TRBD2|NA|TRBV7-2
TGTGCCAGCAGCTTAACCAGCGGGGGGGCGATTGAGCAGTACTTC
CASSLTSGGAIEQYF
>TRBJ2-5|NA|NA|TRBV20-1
TGCAGTGCTAGAGATCAGAAAGAGACCCAGTACTTC
CSARDQKETQYF
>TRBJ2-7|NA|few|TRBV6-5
TGTGCCAGCAGTTACAGATCCGGCGGCGAGCAGTACTTC
CASSYRSGGEQYF
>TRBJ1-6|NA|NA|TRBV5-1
TGCGCCAGCAGCCCGGGACCCCGGAGCTCCTATAATTCACCCCTCCACTTT
CASSPGPRSSYNSPLHF
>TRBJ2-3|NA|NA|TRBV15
TGTGCCACCAGCACAACAGGGTGGCCAGATACGCAGTATTTT
CATSTTGWPDTQYF
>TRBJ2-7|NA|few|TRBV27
TGTGCCAGCAGTTGGGGCGCACGTACCAAAGTTTACGAGCAGTACTTC
CASSWGARTKVYEQYF
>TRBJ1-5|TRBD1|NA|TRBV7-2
TGTGCCAGCAGCTTAGATGCGGGACAGGGAGACAATCAGCCCCAGCATTTT
CASSLDAGQGDNQPQHF
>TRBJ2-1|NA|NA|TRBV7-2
TGTGCCAGCAGCACCACGCAGGGAAATGAGCAGTTCTTC
CASSTTQGNEQFF
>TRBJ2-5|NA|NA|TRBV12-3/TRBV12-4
TGTGCCAGCAGTTCCTCCCCGGAACAAGAGACCCAGTACTTC
CASSSSPEQETQYF
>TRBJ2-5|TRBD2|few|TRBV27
TGTGCCAGCAGCACTTATCTTGGGACTAGCGGGGGGCGGCAAGAGACCCAGTACTTC
CASSTYLGTSGGRQETQYF
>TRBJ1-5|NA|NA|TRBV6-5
TGTGCCAGCAGTTCCCGGCGGGACAATCAGCCCCAGCATTTT
CASSSRRDNQPQHF
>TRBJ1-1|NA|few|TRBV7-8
TGTGCCAGCAGCTTAACCAGGGGCGCTGAAGCTTTCTTT
CASSLTRGAEAFF
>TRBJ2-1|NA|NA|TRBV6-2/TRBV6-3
TGTGCCAGCAGTTTCGAGTCGAGGAGCGAGCAGTTCTTC
CASSFESRSEQFF
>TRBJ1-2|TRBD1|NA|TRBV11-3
TGTGCCAGCAGCTTAGATCGCGGCAGGGGGCCCCTCGGGGGCTACACCTTC
CASSLDRGRGPLGGYTF
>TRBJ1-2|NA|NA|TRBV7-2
TGTGCCAGCAACCAGGGGCAGGGAAACTATGGCTACACCTTC
CASNQGQGNYGYTF
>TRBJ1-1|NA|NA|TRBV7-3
TGTGCCAGCAGCTTAGTCTCCGATCCGAACACTGAAGCTTTCTTT
CASSLVSDPNTEAFF
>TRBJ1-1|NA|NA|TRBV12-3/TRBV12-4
TGTGCCAGCAGTTTAGCCAACAGGGCAGGAGCTTTCTTT
CASSLANRAGAFF
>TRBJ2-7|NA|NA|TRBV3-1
TGTGCCAGCAGCCGCAGGATACTCGATGAGCAGTACTTC
CASSRRILDEQYF
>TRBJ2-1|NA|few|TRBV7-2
TGTGCCACCACCTCGGATTCGGGTGTCCTATACAATGAGCAGTTCTTC
CATTSDSGVLYNEQFF
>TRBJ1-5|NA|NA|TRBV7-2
TGTGCCAGCAGCTTTTGGAAGGACGTCTGGAGCAATCAGCCCCAGCATTTT
CASSFWKDVWSNQPQHF
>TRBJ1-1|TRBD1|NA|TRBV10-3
TGTGCCACTGGACAGGGAGGGACTGAAGCTTTCTTT
CATGQGGTEAFF
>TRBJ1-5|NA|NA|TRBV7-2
TGTGCCAGCAGCTTAGGAGGACCCCCGAGGGGTCAGCCCCAGCATTTT
CASSLGGPPRGQPQHF
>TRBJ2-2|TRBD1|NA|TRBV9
TGTGCCAGCAGCGTCCGGGACAGGGGGCTGGGGGACACCGGGGAGCTGTTTTTT
CASSVRDRGLGDTGELFF
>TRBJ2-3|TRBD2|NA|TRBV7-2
TGTGCCAGCAGCTCCCGGACTAGCGGGGGAGACACAGATACGCAGTATTTT
CASSSRTSGGDTDTQYF
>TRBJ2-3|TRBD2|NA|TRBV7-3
TGTGCCAGCAGCCTGTACTCCGGGACTAGGGCAGATACGCAGTATTTT
CASSLYSGTRADTQYF
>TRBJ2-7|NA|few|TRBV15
TGTGCCACCAGCAGAGATGGTATAGAGCAGTACTTC
CATSRDGIEQYF
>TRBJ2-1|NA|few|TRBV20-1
TGCAGTGCTAGAATCTGGGGTAGCTCCTACAATGAGCAGTTCTTC
CSARIWGSSYNEQFF
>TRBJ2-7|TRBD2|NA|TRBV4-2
TGTGCCAGCAGCCATCACTGGACTAGCGGACCTTCCTACGAGCAGTACTTC
CASSHHWTSGPSYEQYF
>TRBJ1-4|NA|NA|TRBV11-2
TGTGCCAGCAGCCCCTCAATGTTGGGCACCGCTAATGAAAAACTGTTTTTT
CASSPSMLGTANEKLFF
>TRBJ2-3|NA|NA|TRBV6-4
TGTGCCAGCAAGGACTGGGGCACAGATACGCAGTATTTT
CASKDWGTDTQYF
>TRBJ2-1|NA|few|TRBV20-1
TGCAGTGCTAGAGATCCGGGGGTGTCCTACAATGAGCAGTTCTTC
CSARDPGVSYNEQFF